Below are 9 T cell receptor beta chains sequenced from a single sample in a study of blood T cell repertoires in COVID-19. Generated by immunoSEQ multiplex PCR, the TCRdb table keeps only in-frame clones and is missing some. The sample shows over 75,000 clones, roughly four fifths of them seen only once. What was sequenced was peripheral blood. These receptors all come from a woman of 80 years or more with acute or convalescent COVID-19.

This chain links TRBV6-6 with TRBJ1-5; possible D gene TRBD1, 6 bases. Trimming shortened V by 4 bases and J by 6 bases, and 13 bases separated the two germline ends. CDR1 and CDR2 from the germline V gene are MNHNY and SVGAGI (reference sequence). This CDR3 comprises 14 residues. The CDR3 loop is CASSFPGVAQPQHF. The DNA of the CDR3 is TGTGCCAGCAGTTTCCCAGGGGTAGCTCAGCCCCAGCATTTT.

V usage is TRBV12-3 or TRBV12-4 and J usage is TRBJ1-2; maybe TRBD1 (6 bases). The CDR3 totals 11 residues. The V end was cut by 6 bases, the J end by 8 bases, with 10 bases between. Written as DNA, the CDR3 is TGTGCCAGCAGCCCAGGGGAAGGCTACACCTTC. Translated: CASSPGEGYTF.

This clone was found once. The chain links TRBV20-1 to TRBJ2-3; D is unresolved. The CDR3 is 12 amino acids. The V gene lost 3 bases and the J gene lost 2 bases, with 6 bases spanning the gap. Germline CDR1 DFQATT, CDR2 SNEGSKA (reference sequence). CDR3 coding DNA: TGCAGTGCTAGTCCCCTCACAGATACGCAGTATTTT. This gives the protein CSASPLTDTQYF.

V and J are TRBV13 and TRBJ2-1, with 10 bases fitting TRBD2. Trimming cost V 5 bases and J 2 bases; bases outside gene matches: 3. The CDR3 extends over 15 amino acids. Per the germline V gene, CDR1 is PRHDT and CDR2 is FYEKMQ (reference sequence). The CDR3 here is CASSRGLAAYNEQFF. In DNA form, the CDR3 reads TGTGCCAGCAGCCGCGGACTAGCGGCCTACAATGAGCAGTTCTTC.

This chain links TRBV11-2 with TRBJ2-2; 8 bases fit TRBD1. Trimming removed 5 bases from V and 4 bases from J; junction bases left unmatched: 6. The CDR3 loop spans 15 amino acids. Germline V gene data show CDR1 as SGHAT and CDR2 as FQNNGV. CDR3 in amino acids: CASSPLGQGTGELFF. CDR3 nucleotide sequence: TGTGCCAGCAGCCCCCTAGGACAGGGCACCGGGGAGCTGTTTTTT.

This sequence joins TRBV6-1 and TRBJ1-4; weak D call: TRBD1 (5 bases). Germline V CDR1 and CDR2: MNHNS, SASEGT. Trimming stripped 3 bases from V and 4 bases from J, with 9 bases between. The CDR3 is 14 residues long. The DNA for the CDR3 is TGTGCCAGCAGTGAGGGGGGAGTTAATGAAAAACTGTTTTTT. Translated, it gives CASSEGGVNEKLFF.

This chain connects TRBV28 to TRBJ2-7; D uncertain. V shed 8 bases and J shed 3 bases, with 8 bases lying between them. CDR1 is MDHEN and CDR2 is SYDVKM in the germline V gene. The CDR3 spans 11 residues. CDR3 region: CASGGYYEQYF. The CDR3 DNA follows: TGTGCCAGCGGCGGCTACTACGAGCAGTACTTC. The variable domain in full, completed from reference TRBV28 and TRBJ2-7, reads DVKVTQSSRYLVKRTGEKVFLECVQDMDHENMFWYRQDPGLGLRLIYFSYDVKMKEKGDIPEGYSVSREKKERFSLILESASTNQTSMYLCASGGYYEQYFGPGTRLTVT.

This sequence joins TRBV18 and TRBJ1-5; D not certain. This CDR3 spans 15 amino acids. Germline V gives CDR1 KGHSH, CDR2 LQKENI. Between the trimmed V and J ends, which lost 6 bases and 4 bases, there was a span of 16 bases. The CDR3 region is CASSRTIDSNQPQHF. The CDR3 nucleotides read TGTGCCAGCTCCCGTACCATAGATTCGAATCAGCCCCAGCATTTT.

This clone showed up just a few times. This rearrangement joins TRBV6-5 to TRBJ2-3; TRBD1 is a possible D gene (5 bases). The CDR3 is 13 residues long. The V end was cut by 5 bases, the J end by 6 bases, with 12 bases between. Germline V gene sequence: CDR1 MNHEY, CDR2 SVGAGI. The CDR3 nucleotides are TGTGCCAGCAGTACGCAGGGTGCCGATACGCAGTATTTT. Translation: CASSTQGADTQYF.